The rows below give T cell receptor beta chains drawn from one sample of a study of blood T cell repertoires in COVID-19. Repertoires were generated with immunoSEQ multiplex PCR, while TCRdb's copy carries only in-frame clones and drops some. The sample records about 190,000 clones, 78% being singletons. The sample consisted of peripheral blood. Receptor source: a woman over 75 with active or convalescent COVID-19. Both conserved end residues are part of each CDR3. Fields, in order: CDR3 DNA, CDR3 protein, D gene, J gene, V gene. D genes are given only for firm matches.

TGTGCCAGCAGCCTAGGACCAGGGTATGGCTACACCTTC CASSLGPGYGYTF - TRBJ1-2 TRBV14
TGTGCCAGTAGTACCGGACAGGGCACAGATACGCAGTATTTT CASSTGQGTDTQYF TRBD1 TRBJ2-3 TRBV19
TGCGCCAGCAGCCACCTACAGGGCTCTAATGAAAAACTGTTTTTT CASSHLQGSNEKLFF - TRBJ1-4 TRBV4-1
TGTGCCAGCAGCGTAGGGGGTGGGAGGGACGTCACTGAAGCTTTCTTT CASSVGGGRDVTEAFF - TRBJ1-1 TRBV9
TGTGCCAGCAGCCCACAGGGGGCAATTTCACCCCTCCACTTT CASSPQGAISPLHF TRBD1 TRBJ1-6 TRBV27
TGTGCCAGCAGTCAGACCCCCCCCGGGGTAATCTATGGCTACACCTTC CASSQTPPGVIYGYTF - TRBJ1-2 TRBV27
TGTGCCAGCAGCCAACCCGACTCCCGCTCTGGAAACACCATATATTTT CASSQPDSRSGNTIYF - TRBJ1-3 TRBV4-2
TGTGCCAGCAGCGTAGGAGGGCGGACCGGGGAGCTGTTTTTT CASSVGGRTGELFF - TRBJ2-2 TRBV9
TGTGCCACCTCCCTTCCGGCTGAAGCTTTCTTT CATSLPAEAFF - TRBJ1-1 TRBV15
TGTGCCAGCAGCCAACGCTACGAGCAGTACTTC CASSQRYEQYF - TRBJ2-7 TRBV3-1/TRBV3-2
TGTGCCAGCAGCCAAGATTTTCTTGGACGTGGACAGGGGGCCGGGGAGCTGTTTTTT CASSQDFLGRGQGAGELFF TRBD1 TRBJ2-2 TRBV4-2
TGTGCCAGCAGTGAGGCCGAGGGTCGTTCTAACTATGGCTACACCTTC CASSEAEGRSNYGYTF - TRBJ1-2 TRBV25-1